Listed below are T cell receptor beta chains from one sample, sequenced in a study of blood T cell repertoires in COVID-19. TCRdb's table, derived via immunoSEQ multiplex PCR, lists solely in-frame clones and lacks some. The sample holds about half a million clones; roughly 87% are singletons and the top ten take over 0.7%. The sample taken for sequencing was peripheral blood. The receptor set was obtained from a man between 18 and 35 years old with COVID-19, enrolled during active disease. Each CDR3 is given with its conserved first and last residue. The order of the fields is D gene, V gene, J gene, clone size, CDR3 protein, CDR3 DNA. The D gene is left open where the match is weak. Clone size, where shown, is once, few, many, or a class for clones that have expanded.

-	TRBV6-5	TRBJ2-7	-	CASRGGGWEYYEQYF	TGTGCCAGCAGGGGCGGCGGGTGGGAGTACTACGAGCAGTACTTC
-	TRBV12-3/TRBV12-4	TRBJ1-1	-	CASSFQGSTEAFF	TGTGCCAGCAGTTTTCAGGGATCCACTGAAGCTTTCTTT
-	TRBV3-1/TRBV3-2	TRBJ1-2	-	CASSQDRETWTDGYTF	TGTGCCAGCAGCCAAGATCGTGAAACGTGGACTGATGGCTACACCTTC
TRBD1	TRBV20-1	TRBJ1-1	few	CSATDRAEAFF	TGCAGTGCTACTGACAGGGCTGAAGCTTTCTTT
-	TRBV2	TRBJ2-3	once	CASSDSKGIDTQYF	TGTGCCAGCAGTGATAGCAAGGGGATAGATACGCAGTATTTT
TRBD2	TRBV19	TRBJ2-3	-	CASRSGTRGADTQYF	TGTGCCAGTAGATCCGGGACTAGGGGGGCAGATACGCAGTATTTT
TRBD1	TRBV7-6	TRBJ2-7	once	CASIFLDRTSYEQYF	TGTGCCAGCATTTTTTTGGACAGGACCTCCTACGAGCAGTACTTC
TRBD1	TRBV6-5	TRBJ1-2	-	CASRTPQGEYYGYTF	TGTGCCAGCAGGACCCCACAGGGGGAATACTATGGCTACACCTTC
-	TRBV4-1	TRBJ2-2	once	CASSQGRGQSLTGELFF	TGCGCCAGCAGCCAAGGGAGGGGACAGAGTTTGACCGGGGAGCTGTTTTTT
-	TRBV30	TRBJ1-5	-	CAWSLQVNQPQHF	TGTGCCTGGAGTCTACAGGTCAATCAGCCCCAGCATTTT
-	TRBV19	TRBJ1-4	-	CASTRSAANEKLFF	TGTGCCAGTACGAGGAGCGCGGCTAATGAAAAACTGTTTTTT
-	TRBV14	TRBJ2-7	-	CASSQVNGVAESYEQYF	TGTGCCAGCAGCCAAGTGAATGGGGTAGCGGAGTCCTACGAGCAGTACTTC
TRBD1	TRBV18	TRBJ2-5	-	CASSRTGGAETQYF	TGTGCCAGCTCACGGACAGGGGGCGCGGAGACCCAGTACTTC
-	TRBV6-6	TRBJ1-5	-	CASSYEAPNQPQHF	TGTGCCAGCAGTTACGAGGCCCCCAATCAGCCCCAGCATTTT
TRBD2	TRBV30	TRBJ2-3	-	CAWKEAGGPGLTDTQYF	TGTGCCTGGAAGGAAGCGGGAGGGCCGGGGCTCACAGATACGCAGTATTTT
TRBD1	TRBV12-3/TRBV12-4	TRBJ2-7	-	CASSSTGMDEQYF	TGTGCCAGCAGTTCGACAGGGATGGACGAGCAGTACTTC
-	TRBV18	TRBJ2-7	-	CASSPGGPPSEQYF	TGTGCCAGCTCACCAGGGGGCCCTCCTTCGGAGCAGTACTTC
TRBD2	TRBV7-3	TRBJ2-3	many	CASSLEVAGGGPQYF	TGTGCCAGCAGCTTAGAGGTGGCGGGAGGAGGTCCGCAGTATTTT
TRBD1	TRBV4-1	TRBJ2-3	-	CASSLPPGTGSTDTQYF	TGCGCCAGCAGCCTGCCCCCCGGGACAGGGAGCACAGATACGCAGTATTTT
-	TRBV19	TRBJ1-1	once	CASSTPWPGMNTEAFF	TGTGCCAGTAGTACCCCCTGGCCGGGGATGAACACTGAAGCTTTCTTT
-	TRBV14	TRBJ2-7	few	CASSHFTYEQYF	TGTGCCAGCAGCCACTTTACCTACGAGCAGTACTTC
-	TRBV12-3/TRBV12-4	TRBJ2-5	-	CASSPPRETQYF	TGTGCCAGCAGTCCGCCGAGGGAGACCCAGTACTTC
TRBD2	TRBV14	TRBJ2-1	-	CASSPGTSGTTRQFF	TGTGCCAGCAGTCCCGGGACTAGCGGGACCACACGGCAGTTCTTC
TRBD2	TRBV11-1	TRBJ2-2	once	CASSLAGGKLFF	TGTGCCAGCAGCCTAGCGGGGGGGAAGCTGTTTTTT
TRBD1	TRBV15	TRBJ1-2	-	CATSRDMLMDRTYGYTF	TGTGCCACCAGCAGAGATATGCTGATGGACAGGACCTATGGCTACACCTTC
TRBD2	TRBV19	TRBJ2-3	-	CASSIIAGEHTDTQYF	TGTGCCAGTAGTATCATAGCGGGGGAACACACAGATACGCAGTATTTT
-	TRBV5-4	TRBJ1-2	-	CASSSVAGDYGYTF	TGTGCCAGCAGCTCGGTTGCGGGGGACTATGGCTACACCTTC
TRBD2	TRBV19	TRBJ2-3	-	CASSNAWGLAGLPTSTDTQYF	TGTGCCAGTAGTAATGCATGGGGACTAGCGGGATTACCTACCAGCACAGATACGCAGTATTTT
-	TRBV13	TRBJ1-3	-	CASSFRRGMGNTIYF	TGTGCCAGCAGCTTTCGTAGGGGTATGGGAAACACCATATATTTT
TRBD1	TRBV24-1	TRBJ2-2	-	CATSYGPMGQGPTGELFF	TGTGCCACCAGCTATGGGCCCATGGGACAGGGGCCCACCGGGGAGCTGTTTTTT
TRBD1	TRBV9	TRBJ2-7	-	CASSVALRDRDAEQYF	TGTGCCAGCAGCGTAGCCCTCCGGGACAGGGATGCCGAGCAGTACTTC
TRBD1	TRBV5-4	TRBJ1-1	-	CASGDREGEAFF	TGTGCCAGCGGGGACAGGGAGGGTGAAGCTTTCTTT
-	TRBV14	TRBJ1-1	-	CATAGVMNTEAFF	TGTGCCACCGCAGGCGTTATGAACACTGAAGCTTTCTTT
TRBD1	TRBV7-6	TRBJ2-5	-	CASRRQGGETQYF	TGTGCCAGCAGGCGACAGGGGGGAGAGACCCAGTACTTC
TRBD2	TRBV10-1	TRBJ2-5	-	CASSRTSQETQYF	TGCGCCAGCAGTCGGACTAGTCAAGAGACCCAGTACTTC
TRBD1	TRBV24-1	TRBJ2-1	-	CATSSTRDRGGNEQFF	TGTGCCACCAGTTCGACCCGGGACAGGGGTGGGAATGAGCAGTTCTTC
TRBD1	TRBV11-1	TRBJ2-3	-	CASSRTGDTDTQYF	TGTGCCAGCAGCCGGACAGGCGACACAGATACGCAGTATTTT
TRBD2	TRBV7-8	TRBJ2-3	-	CASSLGTSGSSKEYF	TGTGCCAGCAGCTTAGGGACTAGCGGGAGTTCCAAAGAGTATTTT
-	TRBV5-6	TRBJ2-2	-	CASSLAMWTHANTGELFF	TGTGCCAGCAGCTTGGCGATGTGGACACACGCGAACACCGGGGAGCTGTTTTTT
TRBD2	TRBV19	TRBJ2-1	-	CASSLAGGPYNEQFF	TGTGCCAGTAGCCTAGCGGGAGGCCCTTACAATGAGCAGTTCTTC
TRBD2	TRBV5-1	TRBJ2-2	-	CASSLELAETGELFF	TGCGCCAGCAGCTTGGAACTAGCGGAGACCGGGGAGCTGTTTTTT
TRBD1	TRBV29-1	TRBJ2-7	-	CSVGQGGSSYEQYF	TGCAGCGTGGGACAGGGGGGTTCCTCCTACGAGCAGTACTTC
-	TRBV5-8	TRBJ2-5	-	CASSLGLGLETQYF	TGTGCCAGCAGCTTGGGGCTTGGGCTGGAGACCCAGTACTTC
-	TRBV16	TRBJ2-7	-	CASSQLSEQYF	TGTGCCAGCAGCCAATTGAGCGAGCAGTACTTC
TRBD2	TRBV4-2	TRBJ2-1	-	CASSQRAGGLNEQFF	TGTGCCAGCAGCCAAAGAGCGGGGGGCCTCAATGAGCAGTTCTTC
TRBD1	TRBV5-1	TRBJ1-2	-	CASTTSFTGGLNYGYTF	TGCGCCAGCACCACCTCCTTCACAGGGGGCCTCAACTATGGCTACACCTTC
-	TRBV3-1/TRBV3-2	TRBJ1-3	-	CASSRVTGNTIYF	TGTGCCAGCAGCCGCGTAACCGGAAACACCATATATTTT
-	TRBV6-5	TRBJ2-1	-	CASSYVRGTEQFF	TGTGCCAGCAGTTACGTTAGGGGCACTGAGCAGTTCTTC
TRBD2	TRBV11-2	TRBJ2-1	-	CASSLSLAGGNEQFF	TGTGCCAGCAGCTTGAGCCTAGCGGGGGGTAATGAGCAGTTCTTC
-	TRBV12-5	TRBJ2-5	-	CASGLRQGYQETQYF	TGTGCTAGTGGTTTGAGGCAGGGATACCAAGAGACCCAGTACTTC
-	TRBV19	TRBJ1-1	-	CASSAGGVNTEAFF	TGTGCCAGTAGTGCGGGGGGAGTGAACACTGAAGCTTTCTTT
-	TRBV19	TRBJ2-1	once	CASTREKPYNEQFF	TGTGCCAGTACACGGGAGAAACCCTACAATGAGCAGTTCTTC
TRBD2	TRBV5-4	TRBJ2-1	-	CASSFGLAGASYNEQFF	TGTGCCAGCAGCTTCGGCCTAGCGGGCGCGTCCTACAATGAGCAGTTCTTC
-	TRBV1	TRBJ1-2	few	CTSSQLSRRPANYGYTF	TGCACCAGCAGCCAACTCAGTCGCCGCCCCGCTAACTATGGCTACACCTTC
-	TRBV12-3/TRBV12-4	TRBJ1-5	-	CASRRGEGLTQHF	TGTGCCAGCAGGCGCGGGGAAGGCTTGACCCAGCATTTT
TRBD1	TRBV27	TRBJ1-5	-	CASRQQGQTPNQPQHF	TGTGCCAGCAGACAACAGGGACAGACACCTAATCAGCCCCAGCATTTT
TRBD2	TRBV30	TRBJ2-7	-	CAWSWTSGSYEQYF	TGTGCCTGGAGCTGGACTAGCGGAAGCTACGAGCAGTACTTC